A single sample is the source of the 10 T cell receptor beta chains below, sequenced in a study of T-cell memory formation after mild COVID-19 (dated by TCRdb to the early 2020s). The library was made by 5' RACE. This sample was sequenced with an Illumina NovaSeq 6000. TCRdb reprocessed the public reads (quality trimming at Q25 with fastp, clone calling with MiXCR) and kept in-frame beta chains. A single entry per CDR3 protein holds the most common genes and DNA from its merged rows. This sample holds roughly 610,000 distinct CDR3 sequences; around 16% were observed only once. The top ten clones comprise around 7.8% of the sample. The sample taken for sequencing was PBMCs or a T cell subset sorted from them (not recorded which). The receptors derive from an adult woman who had mild COVID-19 (a few samples of this study predate the infection). The sample titles of this study are shuffled in the database, so cell type and time point are left out; the donor was told from shared clones.

This chain links TRBV7-2 with TRBJ2-1, with TRBD2 identical over 8 bases. Losses at the gene ends were 2 bases for V and 2 bases for J; bases not matched to a gene: 8. The CDR3 extends over 17 amino acids. Germline assignment: CDR1 SGHTA and CDR2 FQGNSA. In DNA, the CDR3 is TGTGCCAGCAGCTTAATGGCACGGGGGGGCCCCTACAATGAGCAGTTCTTC. Its translation is CASSLMARGGPYNEQFF.

This chain links TRBV3-1 with TRBJ1-1; D gene unclear. This CDR3 spans 14 amino acids. CDR1 LGHDT and CDR2 YNNKEL come from the germline V gene (reference sequence). Trimming shortened V by 1 base and J by 2 bases, and 8 bases separated the two germline ends. The CDR3 protein is CASSQGQVNTEAFF. In nucleotides, the CDR3 is TGTGCCAGCAGCCAAGGACAAGTTAACACTGAAGCTTTCTTT.

The gene calls are TRBV7-2 and TRBJ2-7; D ambiguous. Trimming cost V 5 bases and J 5 bases, with 16 bases left between them. The V gene's germline CDR1 is SGHTA and CDR2 FQGNSA. The CDR3 extends over 14 amino acids. CDR3 in amino acids: CASSRAGTLHEQYF. The DNA of the CDR3 is TGTGCCAGCAGCCGTGCAGGAACCCTCCACGAGCAGTACTTC.

This clonotype was detected only a few times. The V gene is TRBV5-1, the J gene TRBJ2-3; TRBD2 matches 8 bases. The trim removed 5 bases at V and 6 bases at J, leaving 11 bases unmatched. This CDR3 is 15 amino acids long. CDR1 is SGHRS, CDR2 YFSETQ, per germline. CDR3 DNA: TGCGCCAGCAGTCCCTGGGGAGCGGGGGCGGATACGCAGTATTTT. This gives the protein CASSPWGAGADTQYF.

This clonotype was seen more than once but under ten times. The chain employs TRBV4-2 and TRBJ2-5; TRBD2 agrees at 8 bases. The germline V gene has CDR1 LGHNA and CDR2 YNFKEQ. This CDR3 contains 17 residues. Trimming cost V 2 bases and J 5 bases; bases outside gene matches: 13. CDR3 amino acids: CASSQSASRGAGETQYF. The CDR3 bases are TGTGCCAGCAGCCAATCCGCTTCGCGGGGGGCCGGGGAGACCCAGTACTTC.

This clonotype turned up a few times. J is TRBJ2-2 and V is TRBV5-1, with D unclear. CDR3 length equals 14 residues. Germline V gene data show CDR1 as SGHRS and CDR2 as YFSETQ. V lost 0 bases and J lost 7, with 10 bases in between. CDR3 DNA: TGCGCCAGCAGCTTGGTACTCCCCGGCGGGGAGCTGTTTTTT. Translated: CASSLVLPGGELFF.

This rearrangement joins TRBV30 to TRBJ2-1, with D perhaps assigned TRBD1 or TRBD2 (5 bases each). Germline CDR1 reads GTSNPN; CDR2 reads SVGIG (reference sequence). V lost 1 base, J lost 2 bases, and 12 bases lay in between. The CDR3 has 15 residues. The CDR3 DNA follows: TGTGCCTGGAGTGCCCGACGGGGCCCCTACAATGAGCAGTTCTTC. Protein sequence: CAWSARRGPYNEQFF.

The V gene is TRBV6-5, the J gene TRBJ2-1, with D uncertain. Trimming cost V 5 bases and J 10 bases, with 12 bases left between them. CDR3 length: 12 residues. Germline V gives CDR1 MNHEY, CDR2 SVGAGI. The CDR3 DNA sequence: TGTGCCAGCAGTGATCCGGTCGGGGAGCAGTTCTTC. Its translation: CASSDPVGEQFF.

The V gene is TRBV7-2, the J gene TRBJ2-3; 8 bases fit TRBD2. This CDR3 region has 14 residues. V dropped 5 bases and J dropped 5; count of bases not matched to a gene: 6. Germline values: CDR1 SGHTA, CDR2 FQGNSA. CDR3 sequence: CASSLSGIIDTQYF. In nucleotides, the CDR3 is TGTGCCAGCAGCCTTAGCGGGATAATAGATACGCAGTATTTT.

V and J are TRBV6-5 and TRBJ2-3; 8 nucleotides match TRBD1. V lost 0 bases to trimming and J lost 6 bases; unmatched junction nucleotides: 8. This CDR3 comprises 16 residues. Germline CDR1 is MNHEY and CDR2 is SVGAGI. CDR3 residues: CASSYSWTGTLDTQYF. In nucleotides, the CDR3 is TGTGCCAGCAGTTACTCATGGACAGGGACATTGGATACGCAGTATTTT.